The TCR beta chain described here comes from a study of a mutant IDH1 vaccine in newly diagnosed glioma. Whole-study context: Vaccination followed radiotherapy alone by 4-6 weeks, or accompanied temozolomide cycles. Patients arrived already treated with radiotherapy, temozolomide, or both, most having had both.

The time point was: week 47, end of study. A 20-mer mutant IDH1 peptide at 300 ug was injected subcutaneously with topical imiquimod. The table came from immunoSEQ multiplex PCR; TCRdb's copy has only in-frame clones and leaves some out. The table lists tens of thousands of clones, over 70% of them singletons, with 5.3% in the top ten. The CDR3 is 15 residues long. Trimming cost V 5 bases and J 6 bases; bases outside gene matches: 8. Germline V gene data show CDR1 as LNHNV and CDR2 as YYDKDF (reference sequence). Only a few counts were recorded for this clone. Its antigen is unknown. The source is a man over 45 with glioma. The V call is TRBV15, the J call TRBJ2-4, with 9 bases aligning to TRBD1. This sample comprised PBMCs, obtained from a glioma patient whose treatment included an IDH1 peptide vaccine. CDR3: CATSVGQGRGNIQYF. The CDR3, as DNA: TGTGCCACCAGCGTGGGACAGGGAAGGGGAAACATTCAGTACTTC.